The entry that follows covers one T cell receptor (beta chain) sequence. Its specificity is not known. The data are from a study of cytomegalovirus exposure and HLA in healthy donors. General study findings and limits: Later analysis identified a missense DCLRE1C variant that was linked to TCR beta V- and J-gene trimming. Presence/absence analyses assumed roughly uniform sequencing depth across donors.

Researchers ran the PCR with 60 Vbeta and 13 Jbeta primers. Data came from immunoSEQ multiplex PCR; TCRdb stores just in-frame clones and leaves some out. The top ten clones hold 1.5% to 1.9% of a sample with 150,000 to 200,000 clones, over 80% of them seen once. The germline gives CDR1 LGHNA, CDR2 YSLEER. J lost 2 bases, V lost 3 bases, and 4 bases had no gene match. This CDR3 has 14 residues. The receptor was isolated from a man aged 35 to 55 in good health and CMV-seronegative. The specimen sequenced was PBMCs. This chain joins TRBV4-3 and TRBJ2-7; 7 bases fit TRBD1. CDR3 protein: CASSHLTGPYEQYF. In DNA form, the CDR3 reads TGCGCCAGCAGCCACCTGACAGGGCCCTACGAGCAGTACTTC.